The clone carrying this T cell receptor beta chain was recorded a few times. What it binds is not known. The data were obtained in a study of beta chain features in type 1 diabetes. Study at large: Cell yields, age and gender were similar between patients and healthy donors.

General study results and limits: Researchers report that Type 1 diabetes patients had moderately but significantly shorter TCRB CDR3s across all four CD4+ subsets. Compared with healthy donors, patients appeared to share more similar naive, central memory and regulatory TCRB repertoires. Insertion counts at VDJ junctions were lower in type 1 diabetes patients, who also showed more deletions there.

Sequenced material consisted of expressed TCRB transcripts (all of the isolated RNA was reverse transcribed). The repertoire was sequenced with immunoSEQ multiplex PCR; TCRdb's copy has only in-frame clones and lacks some. The sample has 30,000 or so clones, approximately 65% seen once; the top ten hold 2% to 3%. V shed 4 bases and J shed 10 bases, with 18 bases lying between them. The CDR3 totals 14 residues. Germline V gene data show CDR1 as LNHDA and CDR2 as SQIVND (reference sequence). This chain joins TRBV19 and TRBJ2-3; no firm D call. The source is a woman aged 25 to 39 with type 1 diabetes. The sample comprised Tregs from blood. CDR3 protein: CASSNPTGSRAQYF. As DNA, the CDR3 is TGTGCCAGTAGTAACCCAACTGGAAGCCGGGCGCAGTATTTT.